This T cell receptor (beta chain) stems from a study of identical twins. TCRdb recomputed calls from the 5' RACE reads with MiXCR, one row per CDR3 protein. This sample yields about 550,000 distinct CDR3 sequences, of which about a fifth are seen a single time; approximately 0.52% belongs to the top ten. This clonotype came up a few times. Trimming took 5 bases from V and 4 from J, leaving 5 bases between them. In germline, CDR1 is KGHDR, CDR2 SFDVKD. This CDR3 is 12 amino acids long. Separately, the same data were catalogued under a study of yellow fever vaccine responses in identical twins.

Material: CD4+ T cells sorted from blood. V gene TRBV24-1 combines with J gene TRBJ2-1; the D is unclear. The sequence derives from a woman between 18 and 30 years old in good health. For the CDR3, the DNA is TGTGCCACCAGTGCTCAATACAATGAGCAGTTCTTC. It translates to CATSAQYNEQFF.